At least ten counts were recorded for the clone carrying this T cell receptor beta chain. Its specificity is not known. The data were taken from a study of T cells after yellow fever vaccination. The CDR3 runs to 13 residues. The germline CDR1 and CDR2 sequences are MNHEY and SMNVEV (reference sequence). Trimming pared 10 bases from V and 9 bases from J, leaving 19 bases between. General observations from the study: The bulk population could contribute abundant contaminating clonotypes to FACS-sorted repertoires. A large majority of primary-vaccination clones showed up again after the booster (approximately 95% CD4, approximately 90% CD8). The secondary response was weaker but peaked faster, day 5 versus 15.

TCRdb reprocessed the 5' RACE reads with MiXCR, giving one entry per CDR3 protein. The sample contains 450,000 to 550,000 distinct CDR3 sequences, just over 20% of which appear only once. Sample: PBMCs, taken approximately 22 days after the first yellow fever vaccination. The clonotype was recovered from a man younger than 35 who received the YFV17D yellow fever vaccine. V gene TRBV27 combines with J gene TRBJ2-1; TRBD1 is a possible D gene (6 bases). The CDR3 bases are TGTGCCACCGTGATCTTAGGGGGAACTGAGCAGTTCTTC. Translation gives CATVILGGTEQFF.